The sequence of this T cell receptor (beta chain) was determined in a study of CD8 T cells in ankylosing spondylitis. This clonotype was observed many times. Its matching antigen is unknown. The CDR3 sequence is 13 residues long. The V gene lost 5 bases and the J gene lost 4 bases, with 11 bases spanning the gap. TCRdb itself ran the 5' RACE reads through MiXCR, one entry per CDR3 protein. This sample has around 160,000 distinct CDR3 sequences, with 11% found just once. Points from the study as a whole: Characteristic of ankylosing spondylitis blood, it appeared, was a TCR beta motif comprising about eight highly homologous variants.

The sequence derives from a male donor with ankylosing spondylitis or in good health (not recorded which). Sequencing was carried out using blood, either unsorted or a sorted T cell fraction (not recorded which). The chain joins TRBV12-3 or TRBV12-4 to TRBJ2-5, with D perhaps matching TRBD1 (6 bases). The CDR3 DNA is TGTGCCAGCAGTCCCGACAGGAGAGAGACCCAGTACTTC. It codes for CASSPDRRETQYF.